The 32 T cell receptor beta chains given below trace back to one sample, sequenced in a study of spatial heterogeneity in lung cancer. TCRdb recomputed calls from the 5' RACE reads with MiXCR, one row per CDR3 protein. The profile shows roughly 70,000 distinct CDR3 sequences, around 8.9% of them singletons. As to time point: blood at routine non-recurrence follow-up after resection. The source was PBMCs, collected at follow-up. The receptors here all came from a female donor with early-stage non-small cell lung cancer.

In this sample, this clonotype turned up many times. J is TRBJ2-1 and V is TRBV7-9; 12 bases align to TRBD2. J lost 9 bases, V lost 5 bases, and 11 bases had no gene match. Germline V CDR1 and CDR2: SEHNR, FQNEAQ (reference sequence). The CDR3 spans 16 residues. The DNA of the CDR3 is TGTGCCAGCAGCCCGGAGGTCCTAGCGGGAGGGGGTGAGCAGTTCTTC. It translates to CASSPEVLAGGGEQFF.

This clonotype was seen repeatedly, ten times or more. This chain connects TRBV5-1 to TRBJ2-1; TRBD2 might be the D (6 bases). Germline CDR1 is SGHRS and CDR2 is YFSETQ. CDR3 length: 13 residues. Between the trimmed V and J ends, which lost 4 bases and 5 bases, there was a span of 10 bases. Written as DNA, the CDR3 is TGCGCCAGCAGCGAGGGAGGAGACAATGAGCAGTTCTTC. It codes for CASSEGGDNEQFF.

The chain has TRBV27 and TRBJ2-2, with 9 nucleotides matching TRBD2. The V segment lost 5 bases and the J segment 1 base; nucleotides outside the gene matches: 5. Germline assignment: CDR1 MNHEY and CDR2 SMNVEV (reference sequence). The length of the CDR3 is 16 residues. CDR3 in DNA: TGTGCCAGCAGTCGAGGAGCGGGGGGGAACACCGGGGAGCTGTTTTTT. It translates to CASSRGAGGNTGELFF.

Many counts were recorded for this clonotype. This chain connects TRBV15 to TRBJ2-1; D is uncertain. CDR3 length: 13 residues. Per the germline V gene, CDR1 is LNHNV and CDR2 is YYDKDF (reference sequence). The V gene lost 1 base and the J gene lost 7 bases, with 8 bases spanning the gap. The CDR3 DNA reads TGTGCCACCAGCAGAGGCCAGACGAATGAGCAGTTCTTC. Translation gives CATSRGQTNEQFF.

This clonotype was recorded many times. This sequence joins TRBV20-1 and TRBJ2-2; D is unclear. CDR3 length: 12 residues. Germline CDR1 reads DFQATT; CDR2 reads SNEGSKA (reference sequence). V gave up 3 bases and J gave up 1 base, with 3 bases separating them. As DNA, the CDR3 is TGCAGTGCTAGGGAGAACACCGGGGAGCTGTTTTTT. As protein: CSARENTGELFF.

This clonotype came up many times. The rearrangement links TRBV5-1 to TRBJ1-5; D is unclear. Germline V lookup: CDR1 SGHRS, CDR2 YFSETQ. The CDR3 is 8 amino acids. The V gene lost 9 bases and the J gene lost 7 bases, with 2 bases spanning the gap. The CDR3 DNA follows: TGCGCCACACAGCCCCAGCATTTT. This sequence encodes CATQPQHF.

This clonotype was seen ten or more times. This CDR3 reads CASSPTFRGTPHYEQYF. CDR3 in DNA: TGTGCCAGCTCGCCAACCTTTAGGGGGACACCGCACTACGAGCAGTACTTC. The V and J genes are TRBV18 and TRBJ2-7; D is possibly TRBD1 (6 bases). The CDR3 consists of 17 residues. Germline V CDR1 and CDR2: KGHSH, LQKENI. Deletions cut 6 bases from V and 3 bases from J, with 24 bases between.

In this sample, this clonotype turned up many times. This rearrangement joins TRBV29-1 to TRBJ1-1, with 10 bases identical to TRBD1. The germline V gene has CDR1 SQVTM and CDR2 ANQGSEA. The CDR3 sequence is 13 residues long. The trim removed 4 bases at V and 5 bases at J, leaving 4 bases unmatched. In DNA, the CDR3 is TGCAGCGTTGCCGGACAGGGGGGGACTGAAGCTTTCTTT. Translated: CSVAGQGGTEAFF.

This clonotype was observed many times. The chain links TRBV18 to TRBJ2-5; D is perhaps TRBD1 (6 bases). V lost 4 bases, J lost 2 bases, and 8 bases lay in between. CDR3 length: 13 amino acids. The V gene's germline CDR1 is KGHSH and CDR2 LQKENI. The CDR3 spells CASSRDIQETQYF. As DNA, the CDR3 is TGTGCCAGCTCACGGGACATACAAGAGACCCAGTACTTC.

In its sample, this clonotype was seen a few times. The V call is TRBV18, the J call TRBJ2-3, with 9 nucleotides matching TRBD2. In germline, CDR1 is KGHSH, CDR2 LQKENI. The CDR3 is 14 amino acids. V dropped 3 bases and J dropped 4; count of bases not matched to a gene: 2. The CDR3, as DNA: TGTGCCAGCTCACCGGCGGGAGGGCCAGATACGCAGTATTTT. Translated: CASSPAGGPDTQYF.

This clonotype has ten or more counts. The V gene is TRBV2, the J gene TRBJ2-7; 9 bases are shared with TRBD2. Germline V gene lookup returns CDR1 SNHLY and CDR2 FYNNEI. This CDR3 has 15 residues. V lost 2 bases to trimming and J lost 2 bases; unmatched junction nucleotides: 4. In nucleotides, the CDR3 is TGTGCCAGCAGTGAAAGTTCTAGCGGGACCTACGAGCAGTACTTC. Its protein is CASSESSSGTYEQYF. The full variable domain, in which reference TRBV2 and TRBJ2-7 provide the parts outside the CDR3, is EPEVTQTPSHQVTQMGQEVILRCVPISNHLYFYWYRQILGQKVEFLVSFYNNEISEKSEIFDDQFSVERPDGSNFTLKIRSTKLEDSAMYFCASSESSSGTYEQYFGPGTRLTVT.

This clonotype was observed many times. The CDR3: CSARVGSRETQYF. The CDR3 coding sequence is TGCAGTGCTAGAGTTGGGTCCAGGGAGACCCAGTACTTC. The chain is built from TRBV20-1 and TRBJ2-5; D gene unclear. Per germline, CDR1 DFQATT and CDR2 SNEGSKA (reference sequence). V lost 1 base, J lost 5 bases, and 11 bases lay in between. This CDR3 contains 13 residues.

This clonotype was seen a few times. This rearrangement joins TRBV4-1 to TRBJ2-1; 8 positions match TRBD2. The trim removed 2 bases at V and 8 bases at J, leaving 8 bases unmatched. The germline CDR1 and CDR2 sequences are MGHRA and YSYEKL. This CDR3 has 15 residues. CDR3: CASSQPGLETHEQFF. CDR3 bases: TGCGCCAGCAGCCAACCGGGACTAGAAACCCATGAGCAGTTCTTC.

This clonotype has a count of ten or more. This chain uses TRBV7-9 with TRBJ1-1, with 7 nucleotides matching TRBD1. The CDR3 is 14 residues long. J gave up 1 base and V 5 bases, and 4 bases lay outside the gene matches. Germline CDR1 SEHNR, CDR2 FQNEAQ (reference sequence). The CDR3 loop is CASSITGENTEAFF. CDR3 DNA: TGTGCCAGCAGCATTACAGGGGAGAACACTGAAGCTTTCTTT.

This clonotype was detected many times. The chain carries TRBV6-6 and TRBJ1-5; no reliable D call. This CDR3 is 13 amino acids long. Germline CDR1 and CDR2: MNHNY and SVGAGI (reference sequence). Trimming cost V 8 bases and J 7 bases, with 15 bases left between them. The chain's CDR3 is CASPQRVIQPQHF. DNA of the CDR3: TGTGCCAGCCCACAGAGGGTAATACAGCCCCAGCATTTT.

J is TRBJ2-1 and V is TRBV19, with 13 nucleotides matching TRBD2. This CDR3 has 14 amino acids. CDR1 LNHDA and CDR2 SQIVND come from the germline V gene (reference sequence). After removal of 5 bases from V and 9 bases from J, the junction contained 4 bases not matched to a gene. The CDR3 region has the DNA TGTGCCAGTAGTGGGACTAGCGGGACCGGTGAGCAGTTCTTC. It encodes CASSGTSGTGEQFF.

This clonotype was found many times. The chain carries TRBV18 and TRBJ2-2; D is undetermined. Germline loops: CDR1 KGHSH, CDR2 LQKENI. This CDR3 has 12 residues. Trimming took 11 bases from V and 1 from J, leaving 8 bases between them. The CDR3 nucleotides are TGTGCCGGACGCGGGAACACCGGGGAGCTGTTTTTT. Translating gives CAGRGNTGELFF.

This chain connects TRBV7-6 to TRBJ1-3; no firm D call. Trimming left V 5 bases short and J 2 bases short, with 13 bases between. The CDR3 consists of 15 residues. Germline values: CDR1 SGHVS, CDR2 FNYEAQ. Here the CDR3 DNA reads TGTGCCAGCAGCACGACCGAGCGTCCTGGAAACACCATATATTTT. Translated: CASSTTERPGNTIYF. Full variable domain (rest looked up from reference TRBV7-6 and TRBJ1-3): GAGVSQSPRYKVTKRGQDVALRCDPISGHVSLYWYRQALGQGPEFLTYFNYEAQQDKSGLPNDRFSAERPEGSISTLTIQRTEQRDSAMYRCASSTTERPGNTIYFGEGSWLTVV.

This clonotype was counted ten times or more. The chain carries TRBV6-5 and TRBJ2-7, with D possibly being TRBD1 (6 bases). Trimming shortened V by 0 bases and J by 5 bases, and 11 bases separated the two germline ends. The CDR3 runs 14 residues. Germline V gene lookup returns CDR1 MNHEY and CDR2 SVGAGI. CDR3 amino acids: CASSYSGGGDEQYF. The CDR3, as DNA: TGTGCCAGCAGTTACTCTGGGGGCGGTGACGAGCAGTACTTC.

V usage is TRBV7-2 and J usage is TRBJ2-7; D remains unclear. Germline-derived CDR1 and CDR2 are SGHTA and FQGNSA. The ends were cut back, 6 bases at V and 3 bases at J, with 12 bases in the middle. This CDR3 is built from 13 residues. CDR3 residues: CASSGQAGYEQYF. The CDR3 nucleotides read TGTGCCAGCAGTGGGCAAGCTGGCTACGAGCAGTACTTC.

In DNA, the CDR3 is TGTGCCAGCAGTGGTAGCACTAGCGGGAGGTTCTCAGATACGCAGTATTTT. It specifies CASSGSTSGRFSDTQYF. This chain links TRBV27 with TRBJ2-3; 12 positions match TRBD2. The length of the CDR3 is 17 residues. The trim removed 5 bases at V and 4 bases at J, leaving 10 bases unmatched. Germline assignment: CDR1 MNHEY and CDR2 SMNVEV (reference sequence).

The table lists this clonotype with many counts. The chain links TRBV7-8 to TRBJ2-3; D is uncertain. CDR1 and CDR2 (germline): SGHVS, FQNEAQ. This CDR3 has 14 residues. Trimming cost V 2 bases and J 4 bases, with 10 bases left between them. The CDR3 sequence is CASSLPGSPDTQYF. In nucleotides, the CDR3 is TGTGCCAGCAGCTTACCTGGGTCCCCAGATACGCAGTATTTT.

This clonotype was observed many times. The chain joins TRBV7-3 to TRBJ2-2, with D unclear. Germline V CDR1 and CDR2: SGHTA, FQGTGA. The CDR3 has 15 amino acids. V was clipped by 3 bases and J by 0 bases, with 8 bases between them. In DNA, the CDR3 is TGTGCCAGCAGCTTTCGGAACGCGAACACCGGGGAGCTGTTTTTT. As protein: CASSFRNANTGELFF.

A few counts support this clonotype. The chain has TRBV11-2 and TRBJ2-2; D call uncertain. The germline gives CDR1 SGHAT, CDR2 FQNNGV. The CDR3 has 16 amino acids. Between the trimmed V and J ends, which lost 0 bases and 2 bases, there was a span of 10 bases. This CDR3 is CASSLDRVSNTGELFF. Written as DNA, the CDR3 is TGTGCCAGCAGCTTAGATCGGGTATCCAACACCGGGGAGCTGTTTTTT.

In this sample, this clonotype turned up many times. The CDR3 spells CSARILAGGEQFF. The CDR3 bases are TGCAGTGCTAGGATTCTAGCGGGAGGTGAGCAGTTCTTC. The chain has TRBV20-1 and TRBJ2-1; TRBD2 agrees at 11 bases. The CDR3 is 13 residues long. Looked up from germline, CDR1 is DFQATT and CDR2 is SNEGSKA (reference sequence). V shed 3 bases and J 9 bases; nucleotides not matched to a gene: 4.

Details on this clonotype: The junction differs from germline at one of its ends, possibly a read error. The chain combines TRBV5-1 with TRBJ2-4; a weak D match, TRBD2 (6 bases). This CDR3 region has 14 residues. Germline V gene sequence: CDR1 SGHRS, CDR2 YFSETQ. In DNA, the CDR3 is TGCGCCAGCAACTTGGGAGGCGCCCAAAACATTCAGTACTTC. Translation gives CASNLGGAQNIQYF.

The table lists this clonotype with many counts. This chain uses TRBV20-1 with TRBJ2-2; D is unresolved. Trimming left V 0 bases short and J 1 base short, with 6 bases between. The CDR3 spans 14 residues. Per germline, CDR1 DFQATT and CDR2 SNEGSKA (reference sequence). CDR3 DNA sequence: TGCAGTGCTAGAGATCTTTGGAACACCGGGGAGCTGTTTTTT. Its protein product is CSARDLWNTGELFF.

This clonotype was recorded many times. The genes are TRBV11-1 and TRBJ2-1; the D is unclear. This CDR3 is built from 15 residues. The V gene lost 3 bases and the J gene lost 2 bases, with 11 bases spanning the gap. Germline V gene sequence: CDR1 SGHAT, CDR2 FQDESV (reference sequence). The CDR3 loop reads CASSFRASPYNEQFF. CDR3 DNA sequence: TGTGCCAGCAGCTTCCGGGCTTCACCCTACAATGAGCAGTTCTTC.

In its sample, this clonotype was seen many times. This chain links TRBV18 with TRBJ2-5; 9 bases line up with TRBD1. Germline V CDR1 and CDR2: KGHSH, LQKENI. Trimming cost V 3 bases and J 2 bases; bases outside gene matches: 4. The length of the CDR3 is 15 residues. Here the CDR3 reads CASSPRTGVQETQYF. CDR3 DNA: TGTGCCAGCTCACCCCGGACAGGGGTGCAAGAGACCCAGTACTTC.

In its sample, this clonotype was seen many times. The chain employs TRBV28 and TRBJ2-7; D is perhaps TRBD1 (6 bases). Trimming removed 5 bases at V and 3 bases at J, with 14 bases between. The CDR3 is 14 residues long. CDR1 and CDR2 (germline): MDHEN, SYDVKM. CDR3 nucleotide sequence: TGTGCCAGCAGTGGACCGGGACACCTCTACGAGCAGTACTTC. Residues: CASSGPGHLYEQYF.

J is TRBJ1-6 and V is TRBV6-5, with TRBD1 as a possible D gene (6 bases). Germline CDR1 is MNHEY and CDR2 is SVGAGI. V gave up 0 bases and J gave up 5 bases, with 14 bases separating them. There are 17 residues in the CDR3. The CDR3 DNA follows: TGTGCCAGCAGTTACTCTCGGGGGCTCGGGGATAATTCACCCCTCCACTTT. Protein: CASSYSRGLGDNSPLHF.

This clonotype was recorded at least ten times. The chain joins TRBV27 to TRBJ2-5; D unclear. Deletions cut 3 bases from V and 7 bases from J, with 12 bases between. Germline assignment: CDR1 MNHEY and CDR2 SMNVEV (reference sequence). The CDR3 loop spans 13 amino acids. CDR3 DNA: TGTGCCAGCAGTTTCCTTGATCTGGGGACCCAGTACTTC. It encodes CASSFLDLGTQYF.